These 18 T cell receptor beta chains were all obtained from the same sample, sequenced in a study of tumor and adjacent non-tumor tissue in lung cancer (dated by TCRdb to the late 2010s). Libraries were built with multiplex PCR. Sequencing took place on an Illumina HiSeq 2500. TCRbeta libraries were constructed through three rounds of nested PCR with primers (Table S4) according to protocols modified from ARM-PCR. TCRdb's own reprocessing of the public reads used fastp at Q25 and MiXCR and kept productive beta chains. CDR3 protein duplicates are merged, each entry listing the most common genes and DNA. This sample has 35,000 to 55,000 distinct CDR3 sequences in its table, and 60% to 70% of those were observed once. The ten top clones hold around 20% of the sample. RNA was isolated from bulk unsorted tissue, and RNA quality was assessed with a NanoDrop ND-1000 and an Agilent 2100. The normal lung samples consisted of distant non-tumor tissue collected more than 3 cm from the tumor edge.

Sequences were obtained from distant non-tumor lung tissue. The receptor set was obtained from a woman between 40 and 50 years old with non-small cell lung cancer.

V gene TRBV27 combines with J gene TRBJ2-5, with 7 positions matching TRBD2. Germline values: CDR1 MNHEY, CDR2 SMNVEV (reference sequence). Trimming removed 7 bases from V and 7 bases from J; junction bases left unmatched: 9. The CDR3 has 13 amino acids. The CDR3 nucleotides read TGTGCCAGCATTTTCGTGGGCGGGGGGACCCAGTACTTC. It specifies CASIFVGGGTQYF.

This clonotype was seen a handful of times. A read error may explain this, as a much larger clone is one base away. This chain links TRBV12-3 or TRBV12-4 with TRBJ2-2; D might be TRBD2 (5 bases). The CDR3 spans 13 residues. CDR3 sequence (DNA): TGTGCCAGCAGCCCCGGGCCTCACGGGGAGCTGTCTTTT. It encodes CASSPGPHGELSF.

This clonotype was observed at least ten times. The V gene is TRBV6-6, the J gene TRBJ2-5, with D perhaps matching TRBD1 or TRBD2 (5 bases each). CDR1 and CDR2 from the germline V gene are MNHNY and SVGAGI (reference sequence). The CDR3 consists of 13 residues. V lost 2 bases and J 6 bases, leaving 10 bases between the germline ends. CDR3 DNA sequence: TGTGCCAGCAGTTACAGGGACGGGCAGACCCAGTACTTC. Translated: CASSYRDGQTQYF.

The chain recombines TRBV4-1 with TRBJ1-1; D possibly corresponds to TRBD1 (6 bases). Trimming took off 1 base at V and 5 bases at J, with 11 bases between the two ends. The CDR3 length is 14 residues. Per germline, CDR1 MGHRA and CDR2 YSYEKL. The CDR3 loop reads CASSQGGPWTEAFF. CDR3 coding DNA: TGCGCCAGCAGCCAAGGGGGGCCATGGACTGAAGCTTTCTTT.

A note on this clonotype: At one boundary the junction diverges from the germline segment, which might be a read error. This chain joins TRBV11-2 and TRBJ2-5; D is unclear. There are 14 residues in the CDR3. The germline CDR1 and CDR2 sequences are SGHAT and FQNNGV. The CDR3 is CASSLDKVVETQYF. The CDR3 nucleotides read TGTGCCAGCAGCTTAGACAAGGTGGTTGAGACCCAATACTTC. The whole variable domain, remainder taken from reference TRBV11-2 and TRBJ2-5, is EAGVAQSPRYKIIEKRQSVAFWCNPISGHATLYWYQQILGQGPKLLIQFQNNGVVDDSQLPKDRFSAERLKGVDSTLKIQPAKLEDSAVYLCASSLDKVVETQYFGPGTRLLVL.

The sample holds a few counts of this clonotype. A much bigger clone sits one base away, suggesting this may be a read error. The genes are TRBV20-1 and TRBJ2-2; either TRBD1 or TRBD2 may fit D (7 bases each). The germline CDR1 and CDR2 sequences are DFQATT and SNEGSKA (reference sequence). CDR3 size: 15 residues. V was pared by 6 bases and J by 3 bases, with 17 bases between. The CDR3 DNA reads TGCAGTGCGCCCAGACAGGGAGGGGACACCGGGGAGCTGTTTTTT. Translation gives CSAPRQGGDTGELFF.

This clonotype was seen repeatedly, ten times or more. The chain employs TRBV5-4 and TRBJ1-2, with TRBD1 as a possible D gene (6 bases). The length of the CDR3 is 16 residues. V lost 0 bases, J lost 0 bases, and 12 bases lay in between. Germline CDR1 SGHNT, CDR2 YYREEE (reference sequence). The CDR3 nucleotides read TGTGCCAGCAGCTTGGAGGGGACACGCGCTAACTATGGCTACACCTTC. It is translated as CASSLEGTRANYGYTF. Combining the CDR3 with reference TRBV5-4 and TRBJ1-2 gives the whole variable domain ETGVTQSPTHLIKTRGQQVTLRCSSQSGHNTVSWYQQALGQGPQFIFQYYREEENGRGNFPPRFSGLQFPNYSSELNVNALELDDSALYLCASSLEGTRANYGYTFGSGTRLTVV.

This clonotype was seen more than once but under ten times. A junction end diverges from the germline sequence, so it may reflect a read error. This chain uses TRBV6-1 with TRBJ2-5; 15 bases line up with TRBD2. The CDR3 has 17 amino acids. Germline CDR1 is MNHNS and CDR2 is SASEGT. The CDR3 loop reads CVSSEGTSGRIQETQYF. In nucleotides, the CDR3 is TGTGTCAGCAGTGAAGGGACTAGCGGGAGGATTCAAGAGACCCAGTACTTC.

At least ten counts were recorded for this clonotype. V gene TRBV6-6 combines with J gene TRBJ1-4, with D unresolved. Per germline, CDR1 MNHNY and CDR2 SVGAGI (reference sequence). Trimming stripped 2 bases from V and 4 bases from J, with 11 bases between. The CDR3 extends over 15 amino acids. CDR3 sequence reads: CASSYGGRFNEKLFF. The CDR3 DNA reads TGTGCCAGCAGTTACGGCGGCAGATTTAATGAAAAACTGTTTTTT.

A word on this clonotype: Here the CDR3 omits its conserved ending phenylalanine or tryptophan, so a read error is the likely source. The rearrangement uses TRBV11-2 and TRBJ2-3; weak D call: TRBD2 (6 bases). V was pared by 5 bases and J by 5 bases, with 14 bases between. This CDR3 has 14 residues. CDR1 SGHAT and CDR2 FQNNGV come from the germline V gene. The CDR3 DNA reads TGTGCCAGCAGCCCCCGGGGGACCATAGATACGCAGTATTAT. Its translation is CASSPRGTIDTQYY.

A remark on this clonotype: A clone one base away is much larger, so this may be a read error. The rearrangement uses TRBV28 and TRBJ1-6, with D possibly matching TRBD1 (5 bases). The germline V gene encodes CDR1 MDHEN and CDR2 SYDVKM. V gave up 2 bases and J gave up 10 bases, with 15 bases separating them. The CDR3 length is 15 residues. The chain's CDR3 is CASSLVGAGKSPLHF. CDR3 coding DNA: TGTGCCAGCAGTTTAGTTGGTGCAGGGAAGTCACCCCTCCACTTT.

Remarks on this clonotype: Lacking the conserved final phenylalanine or tryptophan, this CDR3 likely reflects a read error. The chain links TRBV29-1 to TRBJ2-3, with D perhaps matching TRBD2 (5 bases). Germline V gives CDR1 SQVTM, CDR2 ANQGSEA. The CDR3 loop spans 12 amino acids. Trimming cost V 8 bases and J 5 bases, with 14 bases left between them. In DNA, the CDR3 is TGCAGCCCAAGCTTCGGGGTAGATACGCAGTATTCT. It codes for CSPSFGVDTQYS.

The rearrangement links TRBV19 to TRBJ1-4; D may be TRBD1 (6 bases). Germline V gene data show CDR1 as LNHDA and CDR2 as SQIVND (reference sequence). The V and J ends lost 6 bases and 4 bases respectively, with 15 bases between them. The CDR3 covers 15 residues. Written as DNA, the CDR3 is TGTGCCAGTAGATCGAGGACAGCCTGTAATGAAAAACTGTTTTTT. It translates to CASRSRTACNEKLFF.

This clonotype was observed many times. This chain connects TRBV5-6 to TRBJ2-7; D call uncertain. Germline loops: CDR1 SGHDT, CDR2 YYEEEE. CDR3 length: 12 residues. V gave up 1 base and J gave up 5 bases, with 7 bases separating them. The CDR3, as DNA: TGTGCCAGCAGCTTGTTAAGCCACGAGCAGTACTTC. Translated, it gives CASSLLSHEQYF. Based on the CDR3 plus reference TRBV5-6 and TRBJ2-7, the full variable domain is DAGVTQSPTHLIKTRGQQVTLRCSPKSGHDTVSWYQQALGQGPQFIFQYYEEEERQRGNFPDRFSGHQFPNYSSELNVNALLLGDSALYLCASSLLSHEQYFGPGTRLTVT.

About this clonotype: One end of the junction does not line up with germline, which may come from a read error. The chain employs TRBV11-2 and TRBJ2-5, with D uncertain. The length of the CDR3 is 10 residues. Germline V gives CDR1 SGHAT, CDR2 FQNNGV. This CDR3 reads CASQQEAQYF. In nucleotides, the CDR3 is TGTGCCAGCCAGCAAGAGGCCCAGTACTTC.

Comments on this clonotype: This is likely a read error, given that the CDR3 carries no conserved phenylalanine or tryptophan at its end. The V and J genes are TRBV11-2 and TRBJ2-3; no reliable D call. Germline V gene lookup returns CDR1 SGHAT and CDR2 FQNNGV. There are 14 residues in the CDR3. The CDR3 protein is CANSLVGSTDTQYS. In nucleotides, the CDR3 is TGTGCCAACAGCTTGGTCGGTAGCACAGATACACAGTATTCT.

As concerns this clonotype: An end of the junction does not agree with germline; a read error may underlie this. The chain uses TRBV7-8 and TRBJ2-1, with 7 nucleotides matching TRBD2. The CDR3 spans 15 residues. Germline assignment: CDR1 SGHVS and CDR2 FQNEAQ. The CDR3 DNA is TGTGCCAGCAGCCTGGGACCAGCGGGGTACAATAAGCAGTCCTTC. Translation: CASSLGPAGYNKQSF.

This clonotype was counted many times. V gene TRBV30 combines with J gene TRBJ2-3; D gene uncertain. Per germline, CDR1 GTSNPN and CDR2 SVGIG (reference sequence). This CDR3 region has 12 residues. With 4 bases removed from V and 5 bases from J, the gap between germline ends came to 10 bases. The CDR3 DNA sequence: TGTGCCTGGAATGGTTTGGTAGATACGCAGTATTTT. Amino acids: CAWNGLVDTQYF.